Listed below are T cell receptor beta chains from one sample, sequenced in a study of shared clonotypes between healthy human individuals. Only in-frame clones appear in the TCRdb table, and some are missing; sequencing was by immunoSEQ multiplex PCR. The repertoire holds around 2.1 million clones, with nearly 97% as singletons. Sequenced sample: naive CD4+ T cells sorted from blood. These receptors all come from a young man in good health. Each CDR3 is given without its conserved first and last residue. Each record gives: J gene, V gene, CDR3 protein.

J gene: TRBJ2-1; V gene: TRBV27; CDR3 protein: ASSSWTGAYNEQF
J gene: TRBJ1-1; V gene: TRBV28; CDR3 protein: ASLDGRVDGAF
J gene: TRBJ2-7; V gene: TRBV28; CDR3 protein: ASSLDGQIYEQY
J gene: TRBJ2-7; V gene: TRBV5-1; CDR3 protein: ASSRNRDTYEQY
J gene: TRBJ2-7; V gene: TRBV6-5; CDR3 protein: ASGYPPRATY
J gene: TRBJ2-7; V gene: TRBV2; CDR3 protein: ASATSHYEQY
J gene: TRBJ2-3; V gene: TRBV18; CDR3 protein: ASSPHRPGLVDTQY
J gene: TRBJ1-2; V gene: TRBV10-3; CDR3 protein: AISESGAFNYGYT
J gene: TRBJ2-7; V gene: TRBV7-6; CDR3 protein: ASSLAPHNEQY
J gene: TRBJ1-6; V gene: TRBV30; CDR3 protein: AWRKEARSEYNSPLH
J gene: TRBJ1-6; V gene: TRBV18; CDR3 protein: ASSPPVGVGNSPLH
J gene: TRBJ1-5; V gene: TRBV19; CDR3 protein: ASTDRDNQPQH
J gene: TRBJ2-5; V gene: TRBV18; CDR3 protein: ASSPREGETQY
J gene: TRBJ1-6; V gene: TRBV2; CDR3 protein: ASSGDGGIRPLH
J gene: TRBJ1-1; V gene: TRBV11-2; CDR3 protein: ASSLGWTGMNTEAF
J gene: TRBJ1-2; V gene: TRBV7-8; CDR3 protein: ASSPVQGDGYT
J gene: TRBJ2-7; V gene: TRBV4-2; CDR3 protein: ASSRRTGDYEQY
J gene: TRBJ1-4; V gene: TRBV10-3; CDR3 protein: AISESPGTNEKLF
J gene: TRBJ2-1; V gene: TRBV10-3; CDR3 protein: AISERDQNNEQF
J gene: TRBJ2-7; V gene: TRBV5-1; CDR3 protein: ASAISGQPLSYEQY
J gene: TRBJ1-3; V gene: TRBV5-4; CDR3 protein: ASSARGAVGNTIY
J gene: TRBJ2-7; V gene: TRBV6-5; CDR3 protein: ASRTAGTEQY
J gene: TRBJ1-1; V gene: TRBV5-1; CDR3 protein: ASSLAQGTTEAF
J gene: TRBJ1-1; V gene: TRBV5-1; CDR3 protein: ASSSTAGANTEAF
J gene: TRBJ2-3; V gene: TRBV10-1; CDR3 protein: ASSGTSGGARDTQY
J gene: TRBJ2-5; V gene: TRBV5-1; CDR3 protein: ASSFSGVNQETQY
J gene: TRBJ2-1; V gene: TRBV7-9; CDR3 protein: ASSLGQTSYNEQF
J gene: TRBJ1-6; V gene: TRBV7-9; CDR3 protein: ASTVGNSPLH
J gene: TRBJ2-7; V gene: TRBV5-1; CDR3 protein: ASSFRDRGNFEQY
J gene: TRBJ1-6; V gene: TRBV21-1; CDR3 protein: ASISRGRSPLH
J gene: TRBJ1-6; V gene: TRBV9; CDR3 protein: ASSETGTGYSPLH
J gene: TRBJ2-7; V gene: TRBV5-1; CDR3 protein: ASRPENTYEQY
J gene: TRBJ2-7; V gene: TRBV30; CDR3 protein: AWRQFVGEQY
J gene: TRBJ1-5; V gene: TRBV28; CDR3 protein: ASSYGGGSNQPQH
J gene: TRBJ1-1; V gene: TRBV2; CDR3 protein: ASRQGTTEAF
J gene: TRBJ2-7; V gene: TRBV18; CDR3 protein: ASSADRGGSYEQY
J gene: TRBJ2-7; V gene: TRBV11-2; CDR3 protein: ASSLKGNEQY
J gene: TRBJ2-3; V gene: TRBV12-5; CDR3 protein: ASGLAGLAGLFTDTQY
J gene: TRBJ2-7; V gene: TRBV2; CDR3 protein: ASSGTGVSYEQY
J gene: TRBJ1-2; V gene: TRBV28; CDR3 protein: ASSSGGDNYGYT
J gene: TRBJ1-1; V gene: TRBV29-1; CDR3 protein: SVRFLGYRTEAF
J gene: TRBJ2-1; V gene: TRBV10-3; CDR3 protein: AISDERNEQF
J gene: TRBJ2-5; V gene: TRBV11-2; CDR3 protein: ASSLMRETQY
J gene: TRBJ2-1; V gene: TRBV5-6; CDR3 protein: ASSLRSLTYNEQF
J gene: TRBJ2-5; V gene: TRBV6-5; CDR3 protein: ASSRWRQETQY
J gene: TRBJ1-2; V gene: TRBV7-9; CDR3 protein: ASIQTGEGGYT
J gene: TRBJ1-5; V gene: TRBV19; CDR3 protein: ASRTTGGNSNQPQH
J gene: TRBJ1-2; V gene: TRBV4-2; CDR3 protein: ASSQDIMARAVPSNYGYT
J gene: TRBJ2-3; V gene: TRBV30; CDR3 protein: AWALAGGLAQY
J gene: TRBJ2-5; V gene: TRBV4-1; CDR3 protein: ASSQTGRQETQY